What follows describes a single T cell receptor (beta chain). The target antigen is unknown. This sample stems from a study of immune evolution from preneoplasia to lung adenocarcinoma. Study observations and caveats: Normal lung had the highest top T cell clone frequencies.

H&E slides confirmed each diagnosis, reviewed by two pathologists independently. Sequencing used immunoSEQ multiplex PCR; TCRdb keeps in-frame clones, though not all of them. The top ten hold under 7% of the sample, which has about 9,000 clones, approximately 83% seen once. Sample: FFPE minimally invasive lung adenocarcinoma tissue. This TCR came from an older person with lung adenocarcinoma.

Here the CDR3 reads CASSLAGFETQYF. In nucleotides, the CDR3 is TGTGCCAGCAGCTTAGCAGGGTTTGAGACCCAGTACTTC. The V and J genes are TRBV11-2 and TRBJ2-5; D is perhaps TRBD1 (5 bases). V was trimmed by 1 base and J by 5 bases, leaving 8 bases between them. This CDR3 contains 13 residues. Germline V gene lookup returns CDR1 SGHAT and CDR2 FQNNGV.